This T cell receptor (beta chain) was sequenced during a study of cytomegalovirus exposure and HLA in healthy donors. Findings of the study overall: Most of the CMV-associated TCR beta chains (in a later analysis) appeared to be HLA-restricted.

PCR amplification relied on 60 Vbeta primers (plus 13 Jbeta primers). Measured with immunoSEQ multiplex PCR; TCRdb has only the in-frame clones, and not every one. The sample shows about 170,000 clones, under 85% of them seen only once. About this clone itself: Its antigen is not identified.

This TCR came from a female donor in good health and CMV-seronegative. The source material was PBMCs.

The CDR3 region is CASSNRDRGTNEQYF. In nucleotides, the CDR3 is TGTGCCAGCAGTAACCGGGACAGGGGTACTAACGAGCAGTACTTC. This chain joins TRBV28 and TRBJ2-7; 10 bases agree with TRBD1. After removal of 5 bases from V and 5 bases from J, the junction contained 9 bases not matched to a gene. The CDR3 runs 15 residues. The V gene's germline CDR1 is MDHEN and CDR2 SYDVKM.